What follows are 28 T cell receptor beta chains derived from one specimen sequenced in a study of blood T cell repertoires in COVID-19. The table came from immunoSEQ multiplex PCR; TCRdb's copy has only in-frame clones and leaves some out. The sample lists 250,000 to 300,000 clones, roughly 88% occurring once. The specimen was peripheral blood. The source is a woman in her 70s with COVID-19, enrolled during active disease.

The chain combines TRBV5-1 with TRBJ2-2; 11 nucleotides align to TRBD2. The germline CDR1 and CDR2 sequences are SGHRS and YFSETQ. The junction had 15 bases not matched to a gene; V was cut back by 4 bases and J by 1 base. The CDR3 totals 20 residues. CDR3 in DNA: TGCGCCAGCAGCCCTGGGGTTGGTAGCGGGAGGGCCAAGAACACCGGGGAGCTGTTTTTT. Translating gives CASSPGVGSGRAKNTGELFF.

This clone occurred a few times. The chain uses TRBV9 and TRBJ2-5, with D perhaps matching TRBD1 (6 bases). The germline CDR1 and CDR2 sequences are SGDLS and YYNGEE. The V gene lost 4 bases and the J gene lost 5 bases, with 15 bases spanning the gap. This CDR3 is built from 14 residues. The CDR3 sequence: CASSISPRGETQYF. The CDR3, as DNA: TGTGCCAGCAGCATAAGTCCGAGGGGGGAGACCCAGTACTTC.

This chain joins TRBV11-3 and TRBJ2-1, with D uncertain. Between the trimmed V and J ends, which lost 2 bases and 6 bases, there was a span of 11 bases. The CDR3 runs to 14 residues. From germline, CDR1 is SGHNT and CDR2 YENEEA. CDR3 residues: CASSLLSLSNEQFF. The DNA for the CDR3 is TGTGCCAGCAGCTTACTTTCGCTATCCAATGAGCAGTTCTTC.

This clone was seen once. The chain joins TRBV4-1 to TRBJ2-2; no definite D call. V lost 1 base to trimming and J lost 4 bases, with 10 bases between them. The CDR3 contains 15 residues. Germline V gene sequence: CDR1 MGHRA, CDR2 YSYEKL. As DNA, the CDR3 is TGCGCCAGCAGCCAAGGCGAGGTCCGCACCGGGGAGCTGTTTTTT. Translation gives CASSQGEVRTGELFF.

In its sample, this clone was seen a few times. The J gene is TRBJ2-7, the V gene TRBV29-1; TRBD2 matches 10 bases. Losses at the gene ends were 5 bases for V and 1 base for J; bases not matched to a gene: 5. CDR1 SQVTM and CDR2 ANQGSEA come from the germline V gene. This CDR3 is 14 amino acids long. The CDR3 sequence is CSVYSSGSSYEQYF. CDR3 DNA: TGCAGCGTTTACTCTAGCGGGAGTTCCTACGAGCAGTACTTC.

The chain employs TRBV27 and TRBJ1-4, with 8 positions matching TRBD1. V dropped 4 bases and J dropped 10; count of bases not matched to a gene: 14. The CDR3 is made up of 16 amino acids. The germline gives CDR1 MNHEY, CDR2 SMNVEV (reference sequence). The CDR3 nucleotides are TGTGCCAGCAGTTCCCTATTGGGACAGGATGGGTCAAAACTGTTTTTT. Translated: CASSSLLGQDGSKLFF. Full variable domain (outside the CDR3, taken from reference TRBV27 and TRBJ1-4): EAQVTQNPRYLITVTGKKLTVTCSQNMNHEYMSWYRQDPGLGLRQIYYSMNVEVTDKGDVPEGYKVSRKEKRNFPLILESPSPNQTSLYFCASSSLLGQDGSKLFFGSGTQLSVL.

J is TRBJ2-7 and V is TRBV28; possible D gene TRBD1, 5 bases. Trimming left V 5 bases short and J 4 bases short, with 12 bases between. The germline V gene encodes CDR1 MDHEN and CDR2 SYDVKM. This CDR3 is 13 amino acids long. This CDR3 is CASSASQGYEQYF. CDR3 in DNA: TGTGCCAGCAGTGCCTCTCAGGGTTACGAGCAGTACTTC. Using reference TRBV28 and TRBJ2-7 for the parts outside the CDR3, the full variable domain is DVKVTQSSRYLVKRTGEKVFLECVQDMDHENMFWYRQDPGLGLRLIYFSYDVKMKEKGDIPEGYSVSREKKERFSLILESASTNQTSMYLCASSASQGYEQYFGPGTRLTVT.

The chain is built from TRBV6-5 and TRBJ1-5, with 7 bases lining up with TRBD1. The V and J ends lost 0 bases and 11 bases, in that order; junction bases with no gene match: 1. CDR1 is MNHEY, CDR2 SVGAGI, per germline. This CDR3 region has 12 residues. The CDR3, as DNA: TGTGCCAGCAGTTACTCGACAGGGTCCCAGCATTTT. Protein: CASSYSTGSQHF.

This rearrangement joins TRBV2 to TRBJ2-5; D is perhaps TRBD1 (6 bases). CDR3 length equals 15 residues. Germline V gives CDR1 SNHLY, CDR2 FYNNEI. V dropped 6 bases and J dropped 4 bases, with 18 bases sitting between them. CDR3 DNA: TGTGCCAGCAGCCCCAGGGGCGGAGGCTTAGAGACCCAGTACTTC. This codes for CASSPRGGGLETQYF. Filled out from reference TRBV2 and TRBJ2-5, the complete variable domain reads EPEVTQTPSHQVTQMGQEVILRCVPISNHLYFYWYRQILGQKVEFLVSFYNNEISEKSEIFDDQFSVERPDGSNFTLKIRSTKLEDSAMYFCASSPRGGGLETQYFGPGTRLLVL.

The V gene is TRBV11-2, the J gene TRBJ2-7, with 8 nucleotides matching TRBD2. V shed 4 bases and J 3 bases; nucleotides not matched to a gene: 5. In germline, CDR1 is SGHAT, CDR2 FQNNGV. The CDR3 has 14 amino acids. The CDR3 loop is CASSWFSGVYEQYF. In nucleotides, the CDR3 is TGTGCCAGCAGCTGGTTTAGCGGGGTCTACGAGCAGTACTTC.

J is TRBJ1-1 and V is TRBV10-3; D is perhaps TRBD1 (6 bases). V was trimmed by 0 bases and J by 6 bases, leaving 14 bases between them. CDR1 is ENHRY, CDR2 SYGVKD, per germline. The CDR3 has 15 residues. In nucleotides, the CDR3 is TGTGCCATCAGTGAGTCGGGGGGGGCATTCGCTGAAGCTTTCTTT. Translation: CAISESGGAFAEAFF.

The chain uses TRBV15 and TRBJ1-4; 9 positions agree with TRBD1. CDR1 is LNHNV, CDR2 YYDKDF, per germline (reference sequence). The CDR3 has 15 residues. V gave up 2 bases and J gave up 5 bases; unmatched junction bases: 3. CDR3 bases: TGTGCCACCAGCAGACTCGGGACAGGGAATGAAAAACTGTTTTTT. This encodes CATSRLGTGNEKLFF.

With respect to this clone: The same CDR3 also results from other DNA sequences found in this sample. The V call is TRBV19, the J call TRBJ1-2; 8 bases agree with TRBD1. Germline V gene sequence: CDR1 LNHDA, CDR2 SQIVND (reference sequence). V was clipped by 5 bases and J by 4 bases; unmatched bases: 6. The CDR3 is made up of 14 amino acids. Here the CDR3 reads CASSPDRGFYGYTF. Here the CDR3 DNA reads TGTGCCAGTAGTCCCGACAGGGGTTTCTATGGCTACACCTTC.

The V gene is TRBV18, the J gene TRBJ1-1; 8 bases are a match to TRBD1. The CDR3 sequence is 15 residues long. Per the germline V gene, CDR1 is KGHSH and CDR2 is LQKENI. With V trimmed by 6 bases and J by 1 base, 7 bases remained unmatched. This CDR3 reads CASSQDRVQNTEAFF. The CDR3 region has the DNA TGTGCCAGCTCCCAGGACAGGGTCCAGAACACTGAAGCTTTCTTT.

CDR3 sequence reads: CASSYSTGNTEAFF. The DNA for the CDR3 is TGTGCCAGCAGTTATTCGACAGGGAACACTGAAGCTTTCTTT. The rearrangement uses TRBV6-5 and TRBJ1-1; the D gene is possibly TRBD1 (6 bases). Germline V lookup: CDR1 MNHEY, CDR2 SVGAGI. This CDR3 comprises 14 residues. The germline V and J ends were trimmed by 3 bases and 1 base, with 9 bases remaining between them.

The chain carries TRBV24-1 and TRBJ1-6; maybe TRBD1 (5 bases). Germline V gene sequence: CDR1 KGHDR, CDR2 SFDVKD. The V end was cut by 2 bases, the J end by 0 bases, with 16 bases between. This CDR3 has 19 amino acids. The CDR3 protein is CATSDSSGRASSYNSPLHF. In DNA, the CDR3 is TGTGCCACCAGTGATTCCAGTGGCAGGGCGAGCTCCTATAATTCACCCCTCCACTTT.

V usage is TRBV28 and J usage is TRBJ2-5; a weak D match, TRBD2 (7 bases). Germline loops: CDR1 MDHEN, CDR2 SYDVKM. V was clipped by 2 bases and J by 3 bases, with 16 bases between them. CDR3 length: 16 amino acids. This CDR3 is CASSLRPGRGEETQYF. The CDR3 DNA reads TGTGCCAGCAGTTTAAGACCAGGGAGGGGGGAAGAGACCCAGTACTTC.

The rearrangement links TRBV18 to TRBJ1-3; the D gene is possibly TRBD1 (6 bases). There are 15 residues in the CDR3. Germline CDR1 reads KGHSH; CDR2 reads LQKENI. V was trimmed by 1 base and J by 0 bases, leaving 7 bases between them. CDR3 DNA sequence: TGTGCCAGCTCACCACGGGACAACTCTGGAAACACCATATATTTT. It codes for CASSPRDNSGNTIYF.

The chain couples TRBV27 to TRBJ2-3; 10 bases are a match to TRBD2. The J segment lost 3 bases and the V segment lost 5 bases, leaving 8 bases of the junction unmatched. The CDR3 spans 16 residues. The V gene's germline CDR1 is MNHEY and CDR2 SMNVEV (reference sequence). The CDR3 DNA follows: TGTGCCAGCAGTCTCACACTAGCGGGGTTTACAGATACGCAGTATTTT. Translated: CASSLTLAGFTDTQYF.

The chain employs TRBV28 and TRBJ1-5; 7 bases align to TRBD1. CDR3 length equals 15 residues. The V segment lost 6 bases and the J segment 6 bases; nucleotides outside the gene matches: 11. Per germline, CDR1 MDHEN and CDR2 SYDVKM. In nucleotides, the CDR3 is TGTGCCAGCAGAGACGACAGGGTAAGCGGTCAGCCCCAGCATTTT. It yields the protein CASRDDRVSGQPQHF.

The V call is TRBV5-6, the J call TRBJ1-2; D not resolved. Germline V lookup: CDR1 SGHDT, CDR2 YYEEEE. Trimming removed 1 base from V and 8 bases from J, with 21 bases in between. The CDR3 extends over 16 amino acids. CDR3 loop: CASSLLSRAPLGGYTF. In DNA form, the CDR3 reads TGTGCCAGCAGCTTGTTATCGAGGGCGCCTTTGGGGGGCTACACCTTC.

The chain joins TRBV30 to TRBJ1-3, with D possibly matching TRBD1 (6 bases). Germline CDR1 reads GTSNPN; CDR2 reads SVGIG (reference sequence). The CDR3 loop spans 17 amino acids. Trimming cost V 0 bases and J 2 bases, with 17 bases left between them. CDR3 sequence reads: CAWSVYIGGQAGNTIYF. CDR3 bases: TGTGCCTGGAGTGTATATATCGGGGGGCAAGCTGGAAACACCATATATTTT.

V gene TRBV11-2 combines with J gene TRBJ2-1; D may be TRBD2 (5 bases). The V gene lost 0 bases and the J gene lost 8 bases, with 14 bases spanning the gap. Per germline, CDR1 SGHAT and CDR2 FQNNGV. The CDR3 has 15 amino acids. The CDR3 nucleotides are TGTGCCAGCAGCTTAGATGGAAACCACGGGGATGAGCAGTTCTTC. Its translation: CASSLDGNHGDEQFF.

The chain couples TRBV9 to TRBJ2-1, with D perhaps TRBD1 (7 bases). Germline CDR1 SGDLS, CDR2 YYNGEE. CDR3 size: 17 residues. Trimming took 3 bases from V and 0 from J, leaving 16 bases between them. The CDR3 DNA reads TGTGCCAGCAGCGGCGGGACAGATCAATTCTCCTACAATGAGCAGTTCTTC. Translation: CASSGGTDQFSYNEQFF.

The rearrangement uses TRBV6-5 and TRBJ2-7, with 7 bases identical to TRBD2. This CDR3 spans 14 amino acids. Germline V gives CDR1 MNHEY, CDR2 SVGAGI. V lost 7 bases and J lost 0; bases outside the gene matches: 6. The CDR3: CASTQAGSSYEQYF. For the CDR3, the DNA is TGTGCCAGCACCCAAGCGGGGAGCTCCTACGAGCAGTACTTC.

The chain joins TRBV24-1 to TRBJ2-7, with no clear D. The germline V gene encodes CDR1 KGHDR and CDR2 SFDVKD. The CDR3 spans 12 residues. Deletions cut 8 bases from V and 7 bases from J, with 14 bases between. CDR3 sequence (DNA): TGTGCCACCATAGGCAGACTCGGTGAGCAGTACTTC. This codes for CATIGRLGEQYF.

The chain combines TRBV19 with TRBJ1-2; D not resolved. With 7 bases removed from V and 7 bases from J, the gap between germline ends came to 10 bases. This CDR3 region has 11 residues. Germline-derived CDR1 and CDR2 are LNHDA and SQIVND (reference sequence). The CDR3 sequence: CASTEGIGYTF. DNA for the CDR3: TGTGCCAGTACGGAGGGAATTGGCTACACCTTC.

The rearrangement uses TRBV9 and TRBJ1-3, with TRBD1 matching over 7 bases. J gave up 2 bases and V 0 bases, and 5 bases lay outside the gene matches. The CDR3 is 16 residues long. The germline CDR1 and CDR2 sequences are SGDLS and YYNGEE. The CDR3, as DNA: TGTGCCAGCAGCGTAGTTCCAGGGGGGACTGGAAACACCATATATTTT. This gives the protein CASSVVPGGTGNTIYF.